These 13 T cell receptor beta chains were all obtained from the same sample, sequenced in a study of blood T cell repertoires in COVID-19. Profiled with immunoSEQ multiplex PCR; TCRdb holds only in-frame clones, not every one. The sample consists of 400,000 or so clones, over 75% of them appearing once. Sequencing was performed on PBMCs or T cells enriched from blood (not recorded which). Receptors were obtained from a woman aged 40 to 49 with acute COVID-19.

The CDR3 loop is CASSFTGMVDTQYF. In DNA form, the CDR3 reads TGTGCCAGCAGCTTTACAGGGATGGTAGATACGCAGTATTTT. The V gene is TRBV11-3, the J gene TRBJ2-3, with D possibly being TRBD1 (6 bases). CDR3 length: 14 residues. Per germline, CDR1 SGHNT and CDR2 YENEEA. V lost 3 bases to trimming and J lost 5 bases, with 12 bases between them.

This chain joins TRBV19 and TRBJ1-1; a weak D match, TRBD1 (5 bases). CDR3 length equals 11 residues. Germline V gene data show CDR1 as LNHDA and CDR2 as SQIVND (reference sequence). V was pared by 9 bases and J by 4 bases, with 9 bases between. The CDR3 loop is CASGHTTEAFF. The DNA of the CDR3 is TGTGCCAGCGGACACACCACTGAAGCTTTCTTT.

The V call is TRBV12-3 or TRBV12-4, the J call TRBJ1-2, with D tentatively TRBD1 (6 bases). The CDR3 is 13 residues long. The V end was cut by 5 bases, the J end by 5 bases, with 12 bases between. The CDR3 region has the DNA TGTGCCAGCAGTACGACAGGCCCTTATGGCTACACCTTC. It codes for CASSTTGPYGYTF.

Concerning this clone itself: This sample also contains other DNA sequences that code for the same CDR3. The rearrangement links TRBV7-2 to TRBJ1-2; D might be TRBD1 (6 bases). The CDR3 totals 13 residues. Germline V lookup: CDR1 SGHTA, CDR2 FQGNSA. V lost 5 bases to trimming and J lost 2 bases, with 9 bases between them. CDR3 sequence reads: CASSPGQNYGYTF. The CDR3 nucleotides read TGTGCCAGCAGCCCCGGACAGAACTATGGCTACACCTTC.

V usage is TRBV30 and J usage is TRBJ2-3, with D tentatively TRBD2 (7 bases). This CDR3 region has 15 residues. The V end was cut by 4 bases, the J end by 1 base, with 15 bases between. Per the germline V gene, CDR1 is GTSNPN and CDR2 is SVGIG (reference sequence). In nucleotides, the CDR3 is TGTGCCTGGACGCGTCAAGGGGGGGGCACAGATACGCAGTATTTT. Its translation is CAWTRQGGGTDTQYF.

This clone has more than one count but fewer than ten. The chain is built from TRBV3-1 (or the pseudogene TRBV3-2) and TRBJ2-2; 12 nucleotides align to TRBD2. This CDR3 contains 19 residues. Germline V lookup: CDR1 LGHDT, CDR2 YNNKEL (reference sequence). The V segment lost 5 bases and the J segment 4 bases; nucleotides outside the gene matches: 14. The CDR3 region has the DNA TGTGCCAGCAGCGCACGCCTCGCTAGCGGGGGGGCAGGCACCGGGGAGCTGTTTTTT. Protein product: CASSARLASGGAGTGELFF.

The V and J genes are TRBV5-4 and TRBJ1-2; no clear D gene. Trimming stripped 2 bases from V and 6 bases from J, with 20 bases between. CDR1 is SGHNT, CDR2 YYREEE, per germline (reference sequence). This CDR3 is 16 amino acids long. The CDR3 sequence is CASSLLAGFLWDGYTF. In DNA form, the CDR3 reads TGTGCCAGCAGCTTACTGGCAGGTTTTTTGTGGGATGGCTACACCTTC.

The chain employs TRBV30 and TRBJ1-4; D might be TRBD1 (5 bases). The V end was cut by 4 bases, the J end by 5 bases, with 11 bases between. CDR1 is GTSNPN and CDR2 is SVGIG in the germline V gene (reference sequence). The CDR3 contains 13 residues. This CDR3 is CAWNRLENEKLFF. CDR3 DNA sequence: TGTGCCTGGAACAGGTTGGAAAATGAAAAACTGTTTTTT.

This clone was detected only once. The V gene is TRBV5-4, the J gene TRBJ2-7; D may be TRBD1 (5 bases). The germline CDR1 and CDR2 sequences are SGHNT and YYREEE (reference sequence). The CDR3 consists of 14 residues. V dropped 4 bases and J dropped 3 bases, with 14 bases sitting between them. CDR3 residues: CASSPATRVYEQYF. For the CDR3, the DNA is TGTGCCAGCAGCCCAGCCACCAGGGTCTACGAGCAGTACTTC. Full variable domain (remainder filled in from reference TRBV5-4 and TRBJ2-7): ETGVTQSPTHLIKTRGQQVTLRCSSQSGHNTVSWYQQALGQGPQFIFQYYREEENGRGNFPPRFSGLQFPNYSSELNVNALELDDSALYLCASSPATRVYEQYFGPGTRLTVT.

V gene TRBV15 combines with J gene TRBJ2-5, with 10 bases aligning to TRBD1. The V segment lost 0 bases and the J segment 2 bases; nucleotides outside the gene matches: 3. Per germline, CDR1 LNHNV and CDR2 YYDKDF (reference sequence). The CDR3 runs 16 residues. The CDR3 loop reads CATSRDWGQGQETQYF. The CDR3 DNA reads as TGTGCCACCAGCAGAGACTGGGGACAGGGGCAAGAGACCCAGTACTTC.

The chain is built from TRBV4-1 and TRBJ2-4, with D possibly being TRBD1 (6 bases). This CDR3 is built from 16 residues. The V end lost 2 bases, the J end lost 1 base, and 12 bases lay between the germline ends. Germline-derived CDR1 and CDR2 are MGHRA and YSYEKL. The CDR3 coding sequence is TGCGCCAGCAGCCAACTACTCAGGGGTGCCAAAAACATTCAGTACTTC. Amino acid sequence: CASSQLLRGAKNIQYF.

V usage is TRBV2 and J usage is TRBJ1-1; D uncertain. V lost 7 bases and J lost 7, with 10 bases in between. Germline V gene sequence: CDR1 SNHLY, CDR2 FYNNEI. The CDR3 covers 11 residues. CDR3 amino acids: CASIPGVEAFF. The CDR3 coding sequence is TGTGCCAGCATCCCCGGGGTTGAAGCTTTCTTT.

V gene TRBV11-2 combines with J gene TRBJ2-3, with D possibly being TRBD2 (6 bases). CDR3 length equals 15 residues. CDR1 is SGHAT and CDR2 is FQNNGV in the germline V gene. V gave up 0 bases and J gave up 1 base, with 8 bases separating them. CDR3 residues: CASSLDGGGTDTQYF. The CDR3 DNA is TGTGCCAGCAGCTTAGACGGCGGGGGCACAGATACGCAGTATTTT.